This entry lists 27 T cell receptor beta chains sequenced from one sample in a study of patients and donors after allogeneic stem cell transplantation. In TCRdb, the RT-PCR reads were re-called with MiXCR into one record per CDR3 protein. This sample has over 400,000 distinct CDR3 sequences, with roughly 16% found just once. The sample consisted of blood, either unsorted or a sorted T cell fraction (not recorded which). All receptors derive from a human donor who was either an allogeneic HSCT recipient or a stem cell or donor lymphocyte infusion donor (not recorded which). It is not recorded whose cells these are; they may come from a transplant donor.

A few counts support this clonotype. The chain carries TRBV28 and TRBJ1-1; perhaps TRBD1 as D (6 bases). CDR1 and CDR2 (germline): MDHEN, SYDVKM. The CDR3 has 15 residues. V was shortened by 4 bases and J by 4 bases, with 16 bases between the two germline ends. The CDR3 nucleotides read TGTGCCAGCAGTTCTCCAACAGGGTGGGCCACTGAAGCTTTCTTT. Its protein is CASSSPTGWATEAFF.

This clonotype was counted a few times. The chain is built from TRBV7-9 and TRBJ2-7; D remains ambiguous. V lost 4 bases, J lost 1 base, and 11 bases lay in between. This CDR3 comprises 14 residues. CDR1 and CDR2 (germline): SEHNR, FQNEAQ (reference sequence). The chain's CDR3 is CASSSVGISYEQYF. The CDR3 region has the DNA TGTGCCAGCAGCTCAGTGGGGATTTCCTACGAGCAGTACTTC.

The sample holds many counts of this clonotype. The rearrangement joins TRBV12-3 or TRBV12-4 to TRBJ2-5; 9 bases match TRBD1. After removal of 6 bases from V and 6 bases from J, the junction contained 5 bases not matched to a gene. This CDR3 has 13 residues. CDR3 residues: CASSSQGAKTQYF. The CDR3 DNA is TGTGCCAGCAGCTCACAGGGGGCGAAGACCCAGTACTTC.

The chain uses TRBV18 and TRBJ2-7; D perhaps matches TRBD2 (6 bases). Between the trimmed V and J ends, which lost 4 bases and 5 bases, there was a span of 21 bases. This CDR3 has 16 amino acids. Germline V gene lookup returns CDR1 KGHSH and CDR2 LQKENI. CDR3 bases: TGTGCCAGCTCACAAAGGACGGATCGGCGGGGTCACGAGCAGTACTTC. Translating it yields CASSQRTDRRGHEQYF.

This clonotype has ten or more counts. The V call is TRBV12-3 or TRBV12-4, the J call TRBJ1-1; D is undetermined. The CDR3 spans 16 residues. The V end lost 4 bases, the J end lost 1 base, and 16 bases lay between the germline ends. The CDR3 nucleotides are TGTGCCAGCAGTTATACCTTAGGAGGATCGAACACTGAAGCTTTCTTT. Protein product: CASSYTLGGSNTEAFF.

This rearrangement joins TRBV11-1 to TRBJ1-1, with D tentatively TRBD1 (6 bases). The CDR3 length is 15 residues. Looked up from germline, CDR1 is SGHAT and CDR2 is FQDESV (reference sequence). Trimming took off 5 bases at V and 2 bases at J, with 15 bases between the two ends. The CDR3 DNA is TGTGCCAGCAGCATACAGGGTTGGACCAACACTGAAGCTTTCTTT. As protein: CASSIQGWTNTEAFF.

This clonotype was seen more than once but under ten times. The chain combines TRBV5-1 with TRBJ2-7; 8 bases map to TRBD1. V was pared by 0 bases and J by 0 bases, with 8 bases of the junction left unmatched. Germline CDR1 and CDR2: SGHRS and YFSETQ. CDR3 size: 17 residues. The CDR3 nucleotides are TGCGCCAGCAGCTTGGCCACATTGCAGGGGGCCTCCTACGAGCAGTACTTC. Its protein is CASSLATLQGASYEQYF. The whole variable domain, remainder taken from reference TRBV5-1 and TRBJ2-7, is KAGVTQTPRYLIKTRGQQVTLSCSPISGHRSVSWYQQTPGQGLQFLFEYFSETQRNKGNFPGRFSGRQFSNSRSEMNVSTLELGDSALYLCASSLATLQGASYEQYFGPGTRLTVT.

This clonotype was recorded a few times. The V call is TRBV11-1, the J call TRBJ2-5; 9 nucleotides agree with TRBD2. The CDR3 length is 14 residues. Trimming at V came to 2 bases and at J to 5 bases, leaving 3 bases not matched to a gene. Germline V gene data show CDR1 as SGHAT and CDR2 as FQDESV (reference sequence). The CDR3 protein is CASSLSGRLETQYF. The DNA of the CDR3 is TGTGCCAGCAGCTTAAGCGGGAGGCTTGAGACCCAGTACTTC.

Concerning this clonotype: Germline is not matched at one junction end, which may reflect a read error. J is TRBJ2-3 and V is TRBV7-7, with 13 positions matching TRBD2. The germline V gene encodes CDR1 SSHAT and CDR2 FNYEAQ (reference sequence). This CDR3 has 18 residues. The chain's CDR3 is CASSLDPLAGGQGDTQYF. CDR3 bases: TGTGCTAGCAGCTTAGACCCACTAGCGGGGGGGCAAGGAGATACGCAGTATTTT. The full variable domain, in which reference TRBV7-7 and TRBJ2-3 provide the parts outside the CDR3, is GAGVSQSPRYKVTKRGQDVTLRCDPISSHATLYWYQQALGQGPEFLTYFNYEAQPDKSGLPSDRFSAERPEGSISTLTIQRTEQRDSAMYRCASSLDPLAGGQGDTQYFGPGTRLTVL.

This clonotype was recorded at least ten times. The rearrangement uses TRBV5-1 and TRBJ2-7, with D perhaps TRBD1 or TRBD2 (5 bases each). The germline V gene has CDR1 SGHRS and CDR2 YFSETQ. CDR3 length: 13 amino acids. The germline V and J ends were trimmed by 5 bases and 2 bases, with 11 bases remaining between them. As DNA, the CDR3 is TGCGCCAGCAGACCGGGACCCCCCTACGAGCAGTACTTC. This translates into CASRPGPPYEQYF. Together with reference TRBV5-1 and TRBJ2-7, the CDR3 gives the full variable domain: KAGVTQTPRYLIKTRGQQVTLSCSPISGHRSVSWYQQTPGQGLQFLFEYFSETQRNKGNFPGRFSGRQFSNSRSEMNVSTLELGDSALYLCASRPGPPYEQYFGPGTRLTVT.

This clonotype was seen at least ten times. The chain combines TRBV7-9 with TRBJ1-1, with D perhaps matching TRBD1 (5 bases). Germline CDR1 is SEHNR and CDR2 is FQNEAQ (reference sequence). CDR3 length: 15 amino acids. V gave up 1 base and J gave up 0 bases, with 9 bases separating them. CDR3 sequence (DNA): TGTGCCAGCAGCTTAGGGGGCACCATGAACACTGAAGCTTTCTTT. It translates to CASSLGGTMNTEAFF.

This clonotype was seen many times. The chain has TRBV20-1 and TRBJ2-1; D not certain. The germline gives CDR1 DFQATT, CDR2 SNEGSKA (reference sequence). V lost 0 bases, J lost 0 bases, and 9 bases lay in between. The CDR3 sequence is 15 residues long. The CDR3 DNA reads TGCAGTGCTAGAGATGGCAGAAGCTCCTACAATGAGCAGTTCTTC. It specifies CSARDGRSSYNEQFF.

The chain employs TRBV6-1 and TRBJ2-5; 9 bases map to TRBD1. From germline, CDR1 is MNHNS and CDR2 SASEGT. Germline trimming cut 4 bases from V and 4 bases from J; bases unmatched to any gene: 7. The CDR3 has 15 amino acids. In DNA, the CDR3 is TGTGCCAGCAGTGGGGGACAGGGAAGAGGAGAGACCCAGTACTTC. This encodes CASSGGQGRGETQYF.

This clonotype appeared a few times. CDR3 in DNA: TGCAGTGCTTCCCTCGGGACTAGCGGGCGCTACGAGCAGTACTTC. This encodes CSASLGTSGRYEQYF. The genes are TRBV20-1 and TRBJ2-7, with 12 nucleotides matching TRBD2. Germline values: CDR1 DFQATT, CDR2 SNEGSKA (reference sequence). V lost 5 bases and J lost 3; bases outside the gene matches: 8. The CDR3 has 15 residues.

This sequence joins TRBV5-1 and TRBJ2-2, with TRBD2 matching 8 bases. The CDR3 consists of 15 residues. J lost 0 bases, V lost 3 bases, and 1 base had no gene match. Germline CDR1 is SGHRS and CDR2 is YFSETQ. CDR3 DNA: TGCGCCAGCAGCTGGGGACTAGCGAACACCGGGGAGCTGTTTTTT. Its protein product is CASSWGLANTGELFF. Looking up the rest from reference TRBV5-1 and TRBJ2-2 gives the full variable domain: KAGVTQTPRYLIKTRGQQVTLSCSPISGHRSVSWYQQTPGQGLQFLFEYFSETQRNKGNFPGRFSGRQFSNSRSEMNVSTLELGDSALYLCASSWGLANTGELFFGEGSRLTVL.

This clonotype was recorded at least ten times. This chain connects TRBV4-1 to TRBJ1-2, with 8 bases fitting TRBD1. The V and J ends lost 1 base and 2 bases, in that order; junction bases with no gene match: 9. CDR1 is MGHRA and CDR2 is YSYEKL in the germline V gene. CDR3 length: 17 amino acids. The DNA for the CDR3 is TGCGCCAGCAGCCAAGTGGGCAGGGGGCCACCGAACTATGGCTACACCTTC. It is translated as CASSQVGRGPPNYGYTF.

This clonotype has ten or more counts. The chain has TRBV12-3 or TRBV12-4 and TRBJ1-6; the D gene is possibly TRBD1 (6 bases). This CDR3 is built from 14 residues. The V end lost 1 base, the J end lost 7 bases, and 8 bases lay between the germline ends. The CDR3 loop is CASSLGRGNSPLHF. The CDR3, as DNA: TGTGCCAGCAGTTTAGGCAGGGGAAATTCACCCCTCCACTTT.

This rearrangement joins TRBV9 to TRBJ2-1, with 11 bases identical to TRBD2. The CDR3 runs 15 residues. Germline V gene sequence: CDR1 SGDLS, CDR2 YYNGEE. Unmatched junction bases numbered 8, after V lost 2 bases and J lost 10 bases. CDR3 sequence reads: CASSVLAGGPGEQFF. The CDR3, as DNA: TGTGCCAGCAGCGTTCTAGCGGGAGGACCTGGGGAGCAGTTCTTC.

This clonotype appeared many times. The rearrangement uses TRBV12-3 or TRBV12-4 and TRBJ1-1, with D maybe TRBD1 (6 bases). V was cut by 4 bases and J by 9 bases, with 12 bases left in between. CDR3 length: 12 residues. The CDR3 reads CASSSRTDKAFF. The CDR3 bases are TGTGCCAGCAGTTCCAGGACAGACAAAGCTTTCTTT.

The genes are TRBV5-1 and TRBJ2-2, with 10 bases that match TRBD1. This CDR3 region has 16 residues. The ends lost 4 bases at V and 5 bases at J; junction bases unmatched: 8. The germline V gene encodes CDR1 SGHRS and CDR2 YFSETQ. CDR3 coding DNA: TGCGCCAGCAGCCCTCCGGGACAGGGGTGGACCGGGGAGCTGTTTTTT. Its translation is CASSPPGQGWTGELFF.

V and J are TRBV25-1 and TRBJ2-5; D is possibly TRBD1 or TRBD2 (7 bases each). The germline V gene encodes CDR1 MGHDK and CDR2 SYGVNS. Between the trimmed V and J ends, which lost 2 bases and 1 base, there was a span of 17 bases. The CDR3 runs to 17 residues. CDR3 in amino acids: CASSELRGGRSQETQYF. The CDR3 DNA sequence: TGTGCCAGCAGTGAACTCAGGGGGGGCCGGAGCCAAGAGACCCAGTACTTC.

This clonotype was seen ten or more times. The chain joins TRBV29-1 to TRBJ1-2; 7 bases are a match to TRBD1. Trimming at V came to 5 bases and at J to 8 bases, leaving 14 bases not matched to a gene. Germline V gives CDR1 SQVTM, CDR2 ANQGSEA. The CDR3 loop spans 14 amino acids. The CDR3 sequence is CSVPASGQVYGYTF. The CDR3 nucleotides read TGCAGCGTTCCTGCCTCCGGACAGGTTTACGGCTACACCTTC.

This chain links TRBV3-1 with TRBJ2-5; 7 bases map to TRBD1. There are 17 residues in the CDR3. J lost 1 base, V lost 4 bases, and 12 bases had no gene match. CDR1 is LGHDT, CDR2 YNNKEL, per germline (reference sequence). In nucleotides, the CDR3 is TGTGCCAGCAGCCCTAACCATCAGGGGGTGTTCCAAGAGACCCAGTACTTC. Translation gives CASSPNHQGVFQETQYF.

The DNA of the CDR3 is TGTGCCAGCAGTTACTCCGGGACAGGGGGCTCTGATACGCAGTATTTT. Its translation: CASSYSGTGGSDTQYF. This sequence joins TRBV6-5 and TRBJ2-3, with 12 bases fitting TRBD1. The CDR3 has 16 amino acids. The germline gives CDR1 MNHEY, CDR2 SVGAGI. Losses at the gene ends were 0 bases for V and 6 bases for J; bases not matched to a gene: 4.

The chain links TRBV12-3 or TRBV12-4 to TRBJ2-1; TRBD2 matches at 8 bases. This CDR3 is built from 15 residues. The J segment lost 9 bases and the V segment lost 8 bases, leaving 15 bases of the junction unmatched. The CDR3 DNA follows: TGTGCCAGCGGCCCGTGGGCGGGGGGTGGTGGTGAGCAGTTCTTC. Protein product: CASGPWAGGGGEQFF.

This clonotype was seen more than once but under ten times. This CDR3 is CASSLAQINTEAFF. The CDR3, as DNA: TGTGCCAGCAGCTTAGCACAGATTAACACTGAAGCTTTCTTT. V and J are TRBV7-2 and TRBJ1-1; D is unresolved. Germline V gene sequence: CDR1 SGHTA, CDR2 FQGNSA. The V gene lost 0 bases and the J gene lost 2 bases, with 7 bases spanning the gap. This CDR3 has 14 amino acids.

The rearrangement links TRBV5-1 to TRBJ1-5, with D unclear. V was trimmed by 0 bases and J by 3 bases, leaving 4 bases between them. This CDR3 region has 13 residues. The germline V gene has CDR1 SGHRS and CDR2 YFSETQ. The CDR3 sequence is CASSLDYNQPQHF. Here the CDR3 DNA reads TGCGCCAGCAGCTTGGATTACAATCAGCCCCAGCATTTT.